The 2 T cell receptor beta chains below were found in one sample sequenced in a study of T cell clones after liver transplantation. The table came from immunoSEQ multiplex PCR; TCRdb's copy has only in-frame clones and leaves some out. This table has about 16,000 clones, about four fifths appearing once. The starting material was CD8+ T cells from blood, obtained approximately 50 months after liver transplant. Receptors originate from a human patient who received a liver transplant. Some T cells here may be from the graft donor.

This clone has a single count. The gene calls are TRBV25-1 and TRBJ2-1, with a possible D match to TRBD2 (6 bases). Trimming took off 8 bases at V and 2 bases at J, with 16 bases between the two ends. CDR1 MGHDK and CDR2 SYGVNS come from the germline V gene. The CDR3 totals 15 residues. As DNA, the CDR3 is TGTGCCAGCGGAGATACGGGGGATCCCTACAATGAGCAGTTCTTC. Translating gives CASGDTGDPYNEQFF.

V and J are TRBV14 and TRBJ2-1; D is unresolved. The CDR3 has 15 residues. Trimming stripped 3 bases from V and 6 bases from J, with 15 bases between. The germline gives CDR1 SGHDN, CDR2 FVKESK. The CDR3 loop is CASSQRPLGRNEQFF. The DNA for the CDR3 is TGTGCCAGCAGCCAGAGACCTCTTGGGCGCAATGAGCAGTTCTTC.